A selection of T cell receptor beta chains follows, all from one sample in a study of regulatory T cells in long-lasting Graves disease. In TCRdb, the multiplex PCR reads were re-called with MiXCR into one record per CDR3 protein. This table has fewer than 350,000 distinct CDR3 sequences, 18% appearing once. The sequencing used peripheral blood mononuclear cells (PBMCs), collected at new diagnosis, from a patient treated with antithyroid drugs. The receptors derive from a female donor with Graves disease. Each CDR3 is given with its conserved first and last residue. The order of the fields is D gene, J gene, V gene, clone size, CDR3 protein, CDR3 DNA. D genes are given only for firm matches. Clone size appears in some rows only: once, few, many, or a class for an expanded clone.

D: -
J: TRBJ2-1
V: TRBV5-6
size: few
CDR3: CASSRTGGVGYNEQFF
DNA: TGTGCCAGCAGCAGAACAGGGGGGGTCGGGTACAATGAGCAGTTCTTC

D: TRBD2
J: TRBJ2-3
V: TRBV20-1
size: many
CDR3: CSARGRSGRAFFRDTQYF
DNA: TGCAGTGCTAGAGGACGCAGCGGGAGGGCCTTTTTTAGGGATACGCAGTATTTT

D: -
J: TRBJ2-3
V: TRBV10-2
size: -
CDR3: CASSEWPRADTQYF
DNA: TGCGCCAGCAGTGAGTGGCCCCGGGCAGATACGCAGTATTTT

D: -
J: TRBJ2-1
V: TRBV20-1
size: few
CDR3: CSAPRTIQRYNEQFF
DNA: TGCAGTGCTCCCCGGACCATTCAACGATACAATGAGCAGTTCTTC

D: TRBD1
J: TRBJ1-2
V: TRBV6-5
size: many
CDR3: CASSYFGTGDDGYTF
DNA: TGTGCCAGCAGTTACTTTGGGACAGGGGACGATGGCTACACCTTC

D: TRBD2
J: TRBJ2-5
V: TRBV6-1
size: few
CDR3: CATSSGLEETQYF
DNA: TGTGCCACATCTAGCGGGCTGGAAGAGACCCAGTACTTC

D: -
J: TRBJ2-5
V: TRBV25-1
size: -
CDR3: CASSETGSGETQYF
DNA: TGTGCCAGCAGTGAAACCGGGAGTGGAGAGACCCAGTACTTC

D: TRBD2
J: TRBJ2-3
V: TRBV12-3/TRBV12-4
size: many
CDR3: CASTFGGIAEPTDTQYF
DNA: TGTGCCAGCACCTTCGGGGGGATCGCGGAACCCACAGATACGCAGTATTTT

D: TRBD2
J: TRBJ2-7
V: TRBV5-1
size: many
CDR3: CASSPYRVLGLAGEYYEQYF
DNA: TGCGCCAGCAGCCCATACCGAGTCCTGGGACTAGCGGGAGAATACTACGAGCAGTACTTC

D: -
J: TRBJ2-4
V: TRBV29-1
size: -
CDR3: CSVLLRETKNIQYF
DNA: TGCAGCGTTCTTCTCCGGGAGACCAAAAACATTCAGTACTTC

D: TRBD2
J: TRBJ2-7
V: TRBV11-2
size: many
CDR3: CASRPVAGGKYEQYF
DNA: TGTGCCAGCAGACCTGTGGCGGGAGGGAAGTACGAGCAGTACTTC

D: -
J: TRBJ1-5
V: TRBV2
size: many
CDR3: CASRGDGPQHF
DNA: TGTGCCAGCAGAGGGGACGGGCCCCAGCATTTT

D: -
J: TRBJ2-1
V: TRBV6-1
size: many
CDR3: CASVSLYNEQFF
DNA: TGTGCCAGCGTATCCCTCTACAATGAGCAGTTCTTC

D: TRBD1
J: TRBJ1-4
V: TRBV3-1
size: many
CDR3: CASSQDRGHGLNEKLFF
DNA: TGTGCCAGCAGTCAGGACAGGGGCCATGGACTTAATGAAAAACTGTTTTTT

D: TRBD1
J: TRBJ1-1
V: TRBV10-1
size: -
CDR3: CASSESNGDRAGNTEAFF
DNA: TGCGCCAGCAGTGAGTCCAACGGGGACAGGGCGGGGAACACTGAAGCTTTCTTT

D: -
J: TRBJ2-3
V: TRBV20-1
size: -
CDR3: CSATPPATGVDTQYF
DNA: TGCAGTGCCACTCCCCCCGCGACAGGAGTCGATACGCAGTATTTT

D: TRBD1
J: TRBJ2-6
V: TRBV10-3
size: -
CDR3: CAISESSGTGHSGANVLTF
DNA: TGTGCCATCAGTGAGTCATCCGGGACAGGGCACTCTGGGGCCAACGTCCTGACTTTC

D: -
J: TRBJ2-3
V: TRBV11-3
size: many
CDR3: CASSFSDTQYF
DNA: TGTGCCAGCAGCTTCTCGGATACGCAGTATTTT

D: TRBD1
J: TRBJ2-5
V: TRBV20-1
size: -
CDR3: CSAGTGWGDTQYF
DNA: TGCAGTGCTGGGACAGGGTGGGGTGACACCCAGTACTTC

D: -
J: TRBJ2-5
V: TRBV30
size: many
CDR3: CAWSWGAETQYF
DNA: TGTGCCTGGAGTTGGGGGGCAGAGACCCAGTACTTC

D: -
J: TRBJ1-5
V: TRBV2
size: many
CDR3: CASSDDSNQPQHF
DNA: TGTGCCAGCAGTGATGATAGCAATCAGCCCCAGCATTTT

D: -
J: TRBJ2-1
V: TRBV7-8
size: -
CDR3: CASSLAVAVSYNEQFF
DNA: TGTGCCAGCAGCTTAGCGGTAGCGGTCTCCTACAATGAGCAGTTCTTC

D: TRBD2
J: TRBJ2-5
V: TRBV9
size: -
CDR3: CASSNGRGLAETFQETQYF
DNA: TGTGCCAGCAGCAATGGTAGGGGACTAGCGGAAACTTTCCAAGAGACCCAGTACTTC

D: TRBD2
J: TRBJ2-7
V: TRBV6-1
size: many
CDR3: CASSEGGSVLDEQYF
DNA: TGCGCCAGCAGTGAAGGCGGGAGTGTGTTGGACGAGCAGTACTTC

D: -
J: TRBJ1-4
V: TRBV6-1
size: -
CDR3: CASRRSGEKLFF
DNA: TGTGCCAGCAGAAGGAGCGGAGAAAAACTGTTTTTT

D: -
J: TRBJ2-1
V: TRBV18
size: -
CDR3: CASSPRAVIGGEQFF
DNA: TGTGCCAGCTCACCACGGGCCGTAATCGGTGGTGAGCAGTTCTTC

D: -
J: TRBJ2-1
V: TRBV7-9
size: many
CDR3: CASSPLDSADPTGNEQFF
DNA: TGTGCCAGCAGCCCCCTGGACTCGGCGGACCCAACGGGGAATGAGCAGTTCTTC

D: -
J: TRBJ1-2
V: TRBV10-3
size: many
CDR3: CAISELSTSNYGYTF
DNA: TGTGCCATCAGTGAGTTATCTACCTCTAACTATGGCTACACCTTC

D: -
J: TRBJ1-1
V: TRBV7-9
size: many
CDR3: CASSRGGNTEAFF
DNA: TGTGCCAGCAGCCGGGGCGGGAACACTGAAGCTTTCTTT

D: -
J: TRBJ1-6
V: TRBV30
size: many
CDR3: CAYKKRGSSYNSPLHF
DNA: TGTGCCTATAAGAAAAGGGGGAGCTCCTATAATTCACCCCTCCACTTT

D: -
J: TRBJ1-5
V: TRBV2
size: many
CDR3: CASRMGGGNQPQHF
DNA: TGTGCCAGCAGAATGGGGGGCGGCAATCAGCCCCAGCATTTT

D: -
J: TRBJ1-3
V: TRBV27
size: many
CDR3: CASSLLGSGNTIYF
DNA: TGTGCCAGCAGTTTATTGGGCTCTGGAAACACCATATATTTT

D: TRBD2
J: TRBJ2-5
V: TRBV20-1
size: -
CDR3: CSARDWGGTSGSTHSETQYF
DNA: TGCAGTGCTAGAGATTGGGGAGGGACTAGCGGGAGCACTCATTCGGAGACCCAGTACTTC

D: -
J: TRBJ1-5
V: TRBV5-6
size: few
CDR3: CASSLWGLPSQPQHF
DNA: TGTGCCAGCAGCTTATGGGGGTTGCCTTCTCAGCCCCAGCATTTT

D: -
J: TRBJ2-2
V: TRBV5-1
size: many
CDR3: CASSLDNIGELFF
DNA: TGCGCCAGCAGCTTGGATAATATCGGGGAGCTGTTTTTT

D: TRBD2
J: TRBJ2-1
V: TRBV20-1
size: many
CDR3: CSARDGRAAGEEEQFF
DNA: TGCAGTGCTAGAGATGGTCGGGCAGCGGGAGAGGAGGAGCAGTTCTTC

D: -
J: TRBJ1-4
V: TRBV4-1
size: -
CDR3: CASSRDPGSTNEKLFF
DNA: TGCGCCAGCAGCCGGGACCCTGGAAGTACTAATGAAAAACTGTTTTTT

D: -
J: TRBJ2-2
V: TRBV5-6
size: -
CDR3: CASSLVGGWYTGELFF
DNA: TGTGCCAGCAGCTTGGTAGGGGGTTGGTACACCGGGGAGCTGTTTTTT

D: -
J: TRBJ1-1
V: TRBV28
size: many
CDR3: CATSRGPEAFF
DNA: TGTGCCACCTCCAGAGGACCTGAAGCTTTCTTT

D: -
J: TRBJ1-1
V: TRBV28
size: few
CDR3: CASAAGRSEAFF
DNA: TGTGCCAGCGCGGCCGGACGCAGTGAAGCTTTCTTT

D: -
J: TRBJ1-3
V: TRBV29-1
size: many
CDR3: CSVAPDSGNTIYF
DNA: TGCAGCGTTGCTCCAGACTCTGGAAACACCATATATTTT

D: -
J: TRBJ2-1
V: TRBV15
size: -
CDR3: CATSRDLLAASYNEQFF
DNA: TGTGCCACCAGCAGAGATCTATTAGCGGCTTCCTACAATGAGCAGTTCTTC

D: TRBD2
J: TRBJ2-7
V: TRBV5-5
size: many
CDR3: CASSQSSGRSYEQYF
DNA: TGTGCCAGCAGCCAATCTAGCGGGAGGTCCTACGAGCAGTACTTC

D: -
J: TRBJ1-3
V: TRBV19
size: -
CDR3: CASSPRGARSGNTIYF
DNA: TGTGCCAGTAGCCCCAGGGGCGCGAGGTCTGGAAACACCATATATTTT

D: -
J: TRBJ2-4
V: TRBV5-1
size: many
CDR3: CASSLGRGLNF
DNA: TGCGCCAGCAGCTTGGGCAGGGGCTTGAACTTC

D: -
J: TRBJ1-2
V: TRBV10-2
size: many
CDR3: CASSPFLTNYGYTF
DNA: TGCGCCAGCAGTCCATTTTTAACTAACTATGGCTACACCTTC

D: TRBD1
J: TRBJ1-6
V: TRBV12-3/TRBV12-4
size: many
CDR3: CASSLRLRSDEGARSLHF
DNA: TGTGCCAGCAGTCTGAGGTTACGATCCGACGAGGGGGCAAGGTCCCTCCACTTT

D: -
J: TRBJ2-3
V: TRBV7-9
size: -
CDR3: CASSSIPDTQYF
DNA: TGTGCCAGCAGCTCAATTCCAGATACGCAGTATTTT

D: -
J: TRBJ1-1
V: TRBV28
size: many
CDR3: CASGSGEGTEAFF
DNA: TGTGCCAGCGGGTCAGGGGAGGGCACTGAAGCTTTCTTT

D: -
J: TRBJ2-5
V: TRBV24-1
size: few
CDR3: CATSDWGTMQETQYF
DNA: TGTGCCACCAGTGATTGGGGGACGATGCAAGAGACCCAGTACTTC

D: -
J: TRBJ2-5
V: TRBV14
size: many
CDR3: CASSQGSARGRPQETQYF
DNA: TGTGCCAGCAGCCAAGGTTCGGCGCGGGGCAGGCCTCAAGAGACCCAGTACTTC

D: -
J: TRBJ2-5
V: TRBV5-1
size: -
CDR3: CASSSLKEETQYF
DNA: TGCGCCAGCAGCAGCCTTAAGGAGGAGACCCAGTACTTC

D: -
J: TRBJ1-2
V: TRBV7-2
size: few
CDR3: CASSSHPGGYGYTF
DNA: TGTGCCAGCAGCTCGCATCCTGGGGGCTATGGCTACACCTTC

D: -
J: TRBJ2-2
V: TRBV18
size: -
CDR3: CASSAGTVNTGELFF
DNA: TGTGCCAGCTCAGCCGGGACGGTGAACACCGGGGAGCTGTTTTTT

D: TRBD2
J: TRBJ2-1
V: TRBV5-1
size: many
CDR3: CASRKLNFGTSGVDGYNEQFF
DNA: TGCGCCAGCAGGAAACTTAATTTCGGGACTAGCGGGGTGGATGGGTACAATGAGCAGTTCTTC

D: -
J: TRBJ1-2
V: TRBV12-3/TRBV12-4
size: many
CDR3: CASTRGGYGYTF
DNA: TGTGCCAGCACCCGCGGCGGGTATGGCTACACCTTC

D: TRBD2
J: TRBJ2-2
V: TRBV2
size: few
CDR3: CASRGTSGNTGELFF
DNA: TGTGCCAGCCGGGGGACTAGCGGGAACACCGGGGAGCTGTTTTTT